The rows below give T cell receptor beta chains drawn from one sample of a study of Graves' ophthalmopathy and Graves' hyperthyroidism. Using its own MiXCR run on the multiplex PCR reads, TCRdb lists one record per CDR3 protein. The table records roughly 700,000 distinct CDR3 sequences, approximately 40% of them present only once. Sequenced material: peripheral blood. The receptors stem from an adult man with Graves' ophthalmopathy. Each CDR3 is given with its conserved first and last residue. The order of the fields is CDR3 protein, CDR3 DNA, V gene, D gene, clone size, J gene. D genes are given only for firm matches. Some rows have no size entry. The others give once, few or many, or a class for an expanded clone.

cdr3_aa: CASSILRGSSNQPQHF; cdr3_nt: TGTGCCAGTAGTATATTGAGGGGTAGCAGCAATCAGCCCCAGCATTTT; v_call: TRBV19; d_call: NA; clone_size: NA; j_call: TRBJ1-5
cdr3_aa: CASSQRTGGQYEQYF; cdr3_nt: TGCGCCAGCAGCCAGAGAACAGGGGGCCAATACGAGCAGTACTTC; v_call: TRBV4-3; d_call: TRBD1; clone_size: few; j_call: TRBJ2-7
cdr3_aa: CASSEAGLAGVQETQYF; cdr3_nt: TGTGCCAGCAGTGAAGCGGGACTAGCGGGAGTCCAAGAGACCCAGTACTTC; v_call: TRBV2; d_call: TRBD2; clone_size: NA; j_call: TRBJ2-5
cdr3_aa: CASSTGVGGPDYSNQPQHF; cdr3_nt: TGTGCCAGTAGTACCGGTGTCGGGGGTCCGGACTATAGCAATCAGCCCCAGCATTTT; v_call: TRBV19; d_call: NA; clone_size: NA; j_call: TRBJ1-5
cdr3_aa: CASSEGQGQGYGYTF; cdr3_nt: TGTGCCAGCAGTGAAGGACAGGGCCAAGGCTATGGCTACACCTTC; v_call: TRBV6-1; d_call: TRBD1; clone_size: NA; j_call: TRBJ1-2
cdr3_aa: CASSPRGSSGNTIYF; cdr3_nt: TGTGCCAGCAGCCCACGGGGAAGCTCTGGAAACACCATATATTTT; v_call: TRBV9; d_call: NA; clone_size: few; j_call: TRBJ1-3
cdr3_aa: CSVTQGHYGYTF; cdr3_nt: TGCAGCGTTACACAGGGGCACTATGGCTACACCTTC; v_call: TRBV29-1; d_call: TRBD1; clone_size: once; j_call: TRBJ1-2
cdr3_aa: CASSYRGLQETQYF; cdr3_nt: TGTGCCAGCAGCTACCGGGGACTACAGGAGACCCAGTACTTC; v_call: TRBV7-2; d_call: TRBD2; clone_size: NA; j_call: TRBJ2-5
cdr3_aa: CSAPGQGDETQYF; cdr3_nt: TGCAGTGCCCCGGGACAGGGGGACGAGACCCAGTACTTC; v_call: TRBV20-1; d_call: TRBD1; clone_size: NA; j_call: TRBJ2-5
cdr3_aa: CATSSRQPLNEKLFF; cdr3_nt: TGTGCCACCAGCAGCCGACAGCCGTTAAATGAAAAACTGTTTTTT; v_call: TRBV15; d_call: NA; clone_size: many; j_call: TRBJ1-4
cdr3_aa: CASSLDHPPGPLHF; cdr3_nt: TGTGCCAGCAGCTTAGATCACCCGCCGGGTCCCCTCCACTTT; v_call: TRBV11-2; d_call: NA; clone_size: few; j_call: TRBJ1-6
cdr3_aa: CASSLPEGTQYF; cdr3_nt: TGCGCCAGCAGCTTACCAGAAGGGACCCAGTACTTC; v_call: TRBV2; d_call: NA; clone_size: NA; j_call: TRBJ2-5
cdr3_aa: CASSHPPGQGDGYTF; cdr3_nt: TGTGCCAGCAGCCACCCCCCGGGACAGGGTGATGGCTACACCTTC; v_call: TRBV3-1; d_call: TRBD1; clone_size: NA; j_call: TRBJ1-2
cdr3_aa: CSVEVPGQGYGYTF; cdr3_nt: TGCAGCGTTGAAGTCCCCGGACAGGGCTATGGCTACACCTTC; v_call: TRBV29-1; d_call: TRBD1; clone_size: once; j_call: TRBJ1-2
cdr3_aa: CASSLYLRGETQYF; cdr3_nt: TGTGCCAGCAGCTTATACCTCCGGGGGGAGACCCAGTACTTC; v_call: TRBV7-2; d_call: NA; clone_size: many; j_call: TRBJ2-5
cdr3_aa: CASRLVGMTGELFF; cdr3_nt: TGTGCCAGCCGACTAGTCGGCATGACCGGGGAGCTGTTTTTT; v_call: TRBV2; d_call: NA; clone_size: few; j_call: TRBJ2-2
cdr3_aa: CASSASSDYTF; cdr3_nt: TGTGCCAGCAGCGCGTCCTCGGACTACACCTTC; v_call: TRBV9; d_call: NA; clone_size: NA; j_call: TRBJ1-2
cdr3_aa: CASSVSGGHGELFF; cdr3_nt: TGTGCCAGCAGCGTCTCCGGGGGGCACGGGGAGCTGTTTTTT; v_call: TRBV9; d_call: NA; clone_size: few; j_call: TRBJ2-2
cdr3_aa: CASSMGLYEQYF; cdr3_nt: TGTGCCAGCAGCATGGGACTTTACGAGCAGTACTTC; v_call: TRBV11-2; d_call: NA; clone_size: NA; j_call: TRBJ2-7
cdr3_aa: CAISEGFTDTQYF; cdr3_nt: TGTGCCATCAGTGAAGGGTTCACAGATACGCAGTATTTT; v_call: TRBV10-3; d_call: NA; clone_size: NA; j_call: TRBJ2-3
cdr3_aa: CASSPNPGELFF; cdr3_nt: TGTGCCAGCAGCCCAAATCCCGGGGAGCTGTTTTTT; v_call: TRBV9; d_call: NA; clone_size: NA; j_call: TRBJ2-2
cdr3_aa: CASSSDSMNTEAFF; cdr3_nt: TGTGCCAGCAGCTCGGACAGCATGAACACTGAAGCTTTCTTT; v_call: TRBV5-8; d_call: NA; clone_size: many; j_call: TRBJ1-1
cdr3_aa: CASRRDYSQETQYF; cdr3_nt: TGTGCCAGCCGGAGGGACTACAGCCAAGAGACCCAGTACTTC; v_call: TRBV6-2/TRBV6-3; d_call: TRBD2; clone_size: NA; j_call: TRBJ2-5
cdr3_aa: CACSLQNYGYTF; cdr3_nt: TGTGCCTGCAGCTTACAAAACTATGGCTACACCTTC; v_call: TRBV11-2; d_call: NA; clone_size: NA; j_call: TRBJ1-2
cdr3_aa: CSAPKQPNENTEAFF; cdr3_nt: TGCAGTGCTCCTAAACAACCGAATGAGAACACTGAAGCTTTCTTT; v_call: TRBV20-1; d_call: NA; clone_size: NA; j_call: TRBJ1-1
cdr3_aa: CSVVVAGKTDTQYF; cdr3_nt: TGCAGCGTTGTGGTAGCGGGGAAAACAGATACGCAGTATTTT; v_call: TRBV29-1; d_call: TRBD2; clone_size: once; j_call: TRBJ2-3
cdr3_aa: CASSSKVPGGYEQYF; cdr3_nt: TGTGCCAGCAGTTCCAAAGTTCCGGGGGGCTACGAGCAGTACTTC; v_call: TRBV14; d_call: TRBD2; clone_size: NA; j_call: TRBJ2-7
cdr3_aa: CSVGLAGTEAFF; cdr3_nt: TGCAGCGTTGGACTAGCGGGAACTGAAGCTTTCTTT; v_call: TRBV29-1; d_call: NA; clone_size: NA; j_call: TRBJ1-1
cdr3_aa: CASSLEQTQETQYF; cdr3_nt: TGTGCCAGCAGCTTAGAACAGACCCAAGAGACCCAGTACTTC; v_call: TRBV7-4; d_call: NA; clone_size: NA; j_call: TRBJ2-5
cdr3_aa: CASSLTQGGTGELFF; cdr3_nt: TGTGCCAGCAGTTTGACCCAGGGGGGCACCGGGGAGCTGTTTTTT; v_call: TRBV19; d_call: NA; clone_size: NA; j_call: TRBJ2-2
cdr3_aa: CASPNGIWTGRYNYGYTF; cdr3_nt: TGTGCCAGCCCTAACGGGATTTGGACGGGCAGATATAACTATGGCTACACCTTC; v_call: TRBV10-3; d_call: NA; clone_size: NA; j_call: TRBJ1-2
cdr3_aa: CATSSGREVYEQYF; cdr3_nt: TGTGCCACCAGCAGCGGACGGGAGGTCTACGAGCAGTACTTC; v_call: TRBV15; d_call: TRBD2; clone_size: NA; j_call: TRBJ2-7
cdr3_aa: CATSRQGEGNQPQHF; cdr3_nt: TGTGCCACCAGCAGACAGGGTGAGGGCAATCAGCCCCAGCATTTT; v_call: TRBV15; d_call: NA; clone_size: many; j_call: TRBJ1-5
cdr3_aa: CASSRDGNTIYF; cdr3_nt: TGTGCCAGCAGCAGGGATGGAAACACCATATATTTT; v_call: TRBV9; d_call: NA; clone_size: NA; j_call: TRBJ1-3
cdr3_aa: CASSPSGYYSNQPQHF; cdr3_nt: TGTGCCAGCAGCCCATCAGGGTATTATAGCAATCAGCCCCAGCATTTT; v_call: TRBV5-5; d_call: NA; clone_size: NA; j_call: TRBJ1-5
cdr3_aa: CASSLTSSGEQFF; cdr3_nt: TGTGCCAGCAGTTTGACTAGCTCCGGTGAGCAGTTCTTC; v_call: TRBV11-3; d_call: TRBD2; clone_size: few; j_call: TRBJ2-1
cdr3_aa: CASLGSAIGQGKETQYF; cdr3_nt: TGTGCCAGCCTCGGAAGCGCCATAGGACAGGGTAAAGAGACCCAGTACTTC; v_call: TRBV2; d_call: TRBD1; clone_size: many; j_call: TRBJ2-5
cdr3_aa: CAISELGGRVVLGTGYEQYF; cdr3_nt: TGTGCCATCAGTGAGTTGGGGGGGCGCGTTGTTTTGGGAACTGGCTACGAGCAGTACTTC; v_call: TRBV10-3; d_call: NA; clone_size: NA; j_call: TRBJ2-7
cdr3_aa: CASSRDGLSGPGELFF; cdr3_nt: TGCGCCAGCAGCCGCGACGGGCTTTCGGGGCCCGGGGAGCTGTTTTTT; v_call: TRBV4-1; d_call: NA; clone_size: NA; j_call: TRBJ2-2
cdr3_aa: CASSHYRGGTEGNTIYF; cdr3_nt: TGTGCCAGCAGCCACTACCGGGGAGGGACAGAAGGAAACACCATATATTTT; v_call: TRBV7-9; d_call: TRBD1; clone_size: NA; j_call: TRBJ1-3
cdr3_aa: CASSPNRGSIHEQYF; cdr3_nt: TGTGCCAGCAGCCCAAACAGGGGTTCGATCCACGAGCAGTACTTC; v_call: TRBV9; d_call: TRBD1; clone_size: once; j_call: TRBJ2-7
cdr3_aa: CASSSNGQGLQYF; cdr3_nt: TGTGCCAGCAGCTCAAACGGACAGGGCCTGCAGTACTTC; v_call: TRBV7-2; d_call: TRBD1; clone_size: many; j_call: TRBJ2-7
cdr3_aa: CASSYREGNQPQHF; cdr3_nt: TGTGCCAGCAGTTACAGGGAAGGCAATCAGCCCCAGCATTTT; v_call: TRBV6-5; d_call: NA; clone_size: NA; j_call: TRBJ1-5
cdr3_aa: CASSHGTDYEQYF; cdr3_nt: TGTGCCAGCAGCCATGGGACAGACTACGAGCAGTACTTC; v_call: TRBV5-6; d_call: TRBD1; clone_size: NA; j_call: TRBJ2-7
cdr3_aa: CASRDSYNTQAFF; cdr3_nt: TGTGCCAGCAGGGACAGCTATAACACTCAAGCTTTCTTT; v_call: TRBV6-6; d_call: NA; clone_size: NA; j_call: TRBJ1-1
cdr3_aa: CASEDGRLNTEAFF; cdr3_nt: TGCGCCAGCGAGGACGGTAGGCTGAACACTGAAGCTTTCTTT; v_call: TRBV5-1; d_call: NA; clone_size: NA; j_call: TRBJ1-1
cdr3_aa: CSVGVRAYEQYF; cdr3_nt: TGCAGCGTTGGAGTCAGGGCCTACGAGCAGTACTTC; v_call: TRBV29-1; d_call: NA; clone_size: NA; j_call: TRBJ2-7
cdr3_aa: CASSLVRVDGDTEAFF; cdr3_nt: TGTGCCAGCAGCTTGGTCCGGGTGGATGGGGACACTGAAGCTTTCTTT; v_call: TRBV7-6; d_call: NA; clone_size: NA; j_call: TRBJ1-1
cdr3_aa: CATSRDRGRDTGELFF; cdr3_nt: TGTGCCACCAGCAGAGACAGGGGGCGCGACACCGGGGAGCTGTTTTTT; v_call: TRBV15; d_call: TRBD1; clone_size: NA; j_call: TRBJ2-2
cdr3_aa: CASSPSGQNPEAFF; cdr3_nt: TGCGCCAGCAGCCCATCCGGACAGAACCCTGAAGCTTTCTTT; v_call: TRBV9; d_call: NA; clone_size: NA; j_call: TRBJ1-1
cdr3_aa: CAISQGARNQPQHF; cdr3_nt: TGTGCCATCAGCCAGGGGGCGCGCAATCAGCCCCAGCATTTT; v_call: TRBV10-3; d_call: TRBD1; clone_size: many; j_call: TRBJ1-5
cdr3_aa: CASSLDLTGGLSVQETQYF; cdr3_nt: TGCGCCAGCAGCTTGGATCTTACGGGAGGGCTTTCTGTCCAAGAGACCCAGTACTTC; v_call: TRBV5-1; d_call: TRBD2; clone_size: NA; j_call: TRBJ2-5
cdr3_aa: CASSLGQRIYSGANVLTF; cdr3_nt: TGTGCCAGCAGCTTGGGACAGAGGATTTACTCTGGGGCCAACGTCCTGACTTTC; v_call: TRBV7-9; d_call: TRBD1; clone_size: NA; j_call: TRBJ2-6
cdr3_aa: CASSLLTGLAGGVKAQYF; cdr3_nt: TGTGCCAGCAGCTTACTTACAGGACTAGCGGGAGGAGTAAAGGCCCAGTACTTC; v_call: TRBV7-2; d_call: TRBD2; clone_size: NA; j_call: TRBJ2-5
cdr3_aa: CASSGGQGHYGYTF; cdr3_nt: TGTGCCAGCAGCGGGGGACAGGGCCACTATGGCTACACCTTC; v_call: TRBV5-4; d_call: TRBD1; clone_size: few; j_call: TRBJ1-2
cdr3_aa: CASSPENGLGEQYF; cdr3_nt: TGTGCCAGCAGCCCTGAGAACGGCCTTGGCGAGCAGTACTTC; v_call: TRBV7-9; d_call: NA; clone_size: NA; j_call: TRBJ2-7
cdr3_aa: CSATRDRTYEQYF; cdr3_nt: TGCAGTGCTACCCGGGACAGAACCTACGAGCAGTACTTC; v_call: TRBV20-1; d_call: TRBD1; clone_size: NA; j_call: TRBJ2-7
cdr3_aa: CASSQTSGGVWETQYF; cdr3_nt: TGTGCCAGCAGCCAGACTAGCGGGGGGGTATGGGAGACCCAGTACTTC; v_call: TRBV9; d_call: TRBD2; clone_size: few; j_call: TRBJ2-5
cdr3_aa: CATRTGGSGANVLTF; cdr3_nt: TGTGCCACCCGCACAGGGGGTTCTGGGGCCAACGTCCTGACTTTC; v_call: TRBV12-3/TRBV12-4; d_call: TRBD1; clone_size: many; j_call: TRBJ2-6